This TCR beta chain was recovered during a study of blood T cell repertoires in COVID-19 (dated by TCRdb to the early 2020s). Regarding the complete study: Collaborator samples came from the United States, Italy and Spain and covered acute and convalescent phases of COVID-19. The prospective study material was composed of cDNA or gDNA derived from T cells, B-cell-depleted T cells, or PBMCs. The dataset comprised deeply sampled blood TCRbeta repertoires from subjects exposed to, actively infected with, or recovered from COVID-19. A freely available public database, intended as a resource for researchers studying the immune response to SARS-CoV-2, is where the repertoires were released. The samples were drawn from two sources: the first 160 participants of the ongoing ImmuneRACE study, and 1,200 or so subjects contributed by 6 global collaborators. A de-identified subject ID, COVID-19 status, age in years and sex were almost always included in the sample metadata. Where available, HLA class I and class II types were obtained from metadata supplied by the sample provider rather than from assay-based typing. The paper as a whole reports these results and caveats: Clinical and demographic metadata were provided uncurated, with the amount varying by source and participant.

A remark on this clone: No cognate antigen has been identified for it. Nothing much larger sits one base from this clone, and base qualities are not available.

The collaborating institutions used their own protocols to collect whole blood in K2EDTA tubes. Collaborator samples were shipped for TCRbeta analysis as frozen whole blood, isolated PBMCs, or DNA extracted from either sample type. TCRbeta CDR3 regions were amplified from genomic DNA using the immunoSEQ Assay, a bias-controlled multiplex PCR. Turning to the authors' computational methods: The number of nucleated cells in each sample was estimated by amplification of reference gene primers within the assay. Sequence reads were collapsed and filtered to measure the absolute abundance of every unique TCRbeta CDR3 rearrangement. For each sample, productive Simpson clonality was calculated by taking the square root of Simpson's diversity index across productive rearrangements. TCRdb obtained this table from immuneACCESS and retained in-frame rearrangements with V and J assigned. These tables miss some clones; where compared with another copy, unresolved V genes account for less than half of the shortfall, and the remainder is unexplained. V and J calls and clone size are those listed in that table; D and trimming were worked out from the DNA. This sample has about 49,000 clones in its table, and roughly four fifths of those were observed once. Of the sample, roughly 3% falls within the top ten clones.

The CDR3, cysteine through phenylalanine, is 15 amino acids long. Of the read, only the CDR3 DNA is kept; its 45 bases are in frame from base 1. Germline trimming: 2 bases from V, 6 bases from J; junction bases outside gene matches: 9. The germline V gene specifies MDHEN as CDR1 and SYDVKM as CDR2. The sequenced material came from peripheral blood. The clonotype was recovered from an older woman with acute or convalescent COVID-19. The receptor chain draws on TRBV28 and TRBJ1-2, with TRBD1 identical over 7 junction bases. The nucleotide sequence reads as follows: TGTGCCAGCAGTTTAGTAGGGTCCACAGGGGATGGCTACACCTTC. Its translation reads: CASSLVGSTGDGYTF.